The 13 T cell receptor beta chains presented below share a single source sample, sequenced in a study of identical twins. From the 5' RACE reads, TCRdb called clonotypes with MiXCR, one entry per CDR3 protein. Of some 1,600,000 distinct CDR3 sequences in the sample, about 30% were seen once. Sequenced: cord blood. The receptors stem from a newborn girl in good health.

The CDR3 sequence: CATSLENTGELFF. The CDR3 DNA reads TGTGCCACCAGTTTGGAAAACACCGGGGAGCTGTTTTTT. The chain couples TRBV24-1 to TRBJ2-2; unclear D gene. Germline V gene sequence: CDR1 KGHDR, CDR2 SFDVKD. CDR3 length: 13 amino acids. Deletions cut 6 bases from V and 2 bases from J, with 6 bases between.

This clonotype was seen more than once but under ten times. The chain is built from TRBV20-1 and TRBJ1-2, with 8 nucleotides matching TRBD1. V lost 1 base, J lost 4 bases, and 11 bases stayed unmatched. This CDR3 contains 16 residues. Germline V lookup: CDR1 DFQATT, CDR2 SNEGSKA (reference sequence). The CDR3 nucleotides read TGCAGTGCTAGAGGGGCCGAGGGACAGGCGTCCTATGGCTACACCTTC. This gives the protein CSARGAEGQASYGYTF.

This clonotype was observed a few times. The CDR3 region has the DNA TGTGCCAGTAGTACCCTGGACAGTAACTATGGCTACACCTTC. Protein: CASSTLDSNYGYTF. The V and J genes are TRBV19 and TRBJ1-2, with a possible D match to TRBD1 (6 bases). Trimming shortened V by 4 bases and J by 1 base, and 10 bases separated the two germline ends. The CDR3 consists of 14 residues. Per the germline V gene, CDR1 is LNHDA and CDR2 is SQIVND (reference sequence). Drawing the rest from reference TRBV19 and TRBJ1-2, the complete variable domain is DGGITQSPKYLFRKEGQNVTLSCEQNLNHDAMYWYRQDPGQGLRLIYYSQIVNDFQKGDIAEGYSVSREKKESFPLTVTSAQKNPTAFYLCASSTLDSNYGYTFGSGTRLTVV.

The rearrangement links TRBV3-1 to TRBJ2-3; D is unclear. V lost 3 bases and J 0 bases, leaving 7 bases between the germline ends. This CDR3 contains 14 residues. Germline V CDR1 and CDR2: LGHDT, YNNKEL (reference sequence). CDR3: CASSHQTSTDTQYF. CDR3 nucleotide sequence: TGTGCCAGCAGCCACCAGACTAGCACAGATACGCAGTATTTT.

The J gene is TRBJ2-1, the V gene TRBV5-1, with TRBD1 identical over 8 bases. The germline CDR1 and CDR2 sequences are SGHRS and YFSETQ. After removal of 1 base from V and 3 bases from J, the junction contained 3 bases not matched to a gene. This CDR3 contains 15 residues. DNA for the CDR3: TGCGCCAGCAGCTTGATGGGACAGGACTACAATGAGCAGTTCTTC. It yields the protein CASSLMGQDYNEQFF.

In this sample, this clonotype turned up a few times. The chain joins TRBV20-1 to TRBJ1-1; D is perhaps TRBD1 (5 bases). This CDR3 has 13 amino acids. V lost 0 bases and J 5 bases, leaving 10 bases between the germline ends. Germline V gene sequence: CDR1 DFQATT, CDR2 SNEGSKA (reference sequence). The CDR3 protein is CSARDRAWTEAFF. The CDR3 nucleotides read TGCAGTGCTAGAGACAGGGCCTGGACTGAAGCTTTCTTT.

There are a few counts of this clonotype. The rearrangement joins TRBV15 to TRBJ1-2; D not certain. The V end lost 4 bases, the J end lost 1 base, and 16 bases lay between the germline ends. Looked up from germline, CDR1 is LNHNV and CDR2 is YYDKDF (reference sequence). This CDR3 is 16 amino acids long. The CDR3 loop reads CATSTYLNSVNYGYTF. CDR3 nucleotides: TGTGCCACCAGCACCTATCTCAACAGCGTTAACTATGGCTACACCTTC. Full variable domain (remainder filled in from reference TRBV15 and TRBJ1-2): DAMVIQNPRYQVTQFGKPVTLSCSQTLNHNVMYWYQQKSSQAPKLLFHYYDKDFNNEADTPDNFQSRRPNTSFCFLDIRSPGLGDTAMYLCATSTYLNSVNYGYTFGSGTRLTVV.

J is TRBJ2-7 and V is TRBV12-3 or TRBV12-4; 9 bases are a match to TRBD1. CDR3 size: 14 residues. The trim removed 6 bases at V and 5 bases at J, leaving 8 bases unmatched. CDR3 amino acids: CASRPGTGLNEQYF. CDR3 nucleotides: TGTGCCAGCAGACCCGGGACAGGGTTGAACGAGCAGTACTTC.

CDR3 in DNA: TGTGCCAGCAGCCAACAAGGGGTCGGTGAAGCTTTCTTT. Translation gives CASSQQGVGEAFF. The rearrangement links TRBV3-1 to TRBJ1-1; possible D gene TRBD1, 5 bases. V dropped 2 bases and J dropped 7 bases, with 11 bases sitting between them. The CDR3 length is 13 residues. In germline, CDR1 is LGHDT, CDR2 YNNKEL (reference sequence).

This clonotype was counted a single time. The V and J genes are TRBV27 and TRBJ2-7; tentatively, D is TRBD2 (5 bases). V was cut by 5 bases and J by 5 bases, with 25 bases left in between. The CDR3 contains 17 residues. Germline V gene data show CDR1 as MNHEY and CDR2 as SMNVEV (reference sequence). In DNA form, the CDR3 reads TGTGCCAGCAGTCCTTACCCCGAGGGCCTCTTTATCCACGAGCAGTACTTC. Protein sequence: CASSPYPEGLFIHEQYF.

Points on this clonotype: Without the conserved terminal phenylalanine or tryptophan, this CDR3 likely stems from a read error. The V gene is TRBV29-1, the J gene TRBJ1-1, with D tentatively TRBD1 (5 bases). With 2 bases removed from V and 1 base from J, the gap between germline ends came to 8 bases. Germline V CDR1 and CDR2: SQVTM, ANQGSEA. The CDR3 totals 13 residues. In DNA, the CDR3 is TGCAGCGTTGAATGGGGCAAGAACACTGAAGCTTTCTTA. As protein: CSVEWGKNTEAFL.

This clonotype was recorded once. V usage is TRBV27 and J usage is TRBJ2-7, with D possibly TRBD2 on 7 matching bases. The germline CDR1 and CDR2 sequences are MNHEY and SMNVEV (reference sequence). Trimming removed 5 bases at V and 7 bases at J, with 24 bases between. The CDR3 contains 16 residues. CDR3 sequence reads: CASSLKGGGSYNEQYF. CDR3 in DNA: TGTGCCAGCAGTCTAAAGGGGGGGGGCTCCTACAATGAGCAGTACTTC.

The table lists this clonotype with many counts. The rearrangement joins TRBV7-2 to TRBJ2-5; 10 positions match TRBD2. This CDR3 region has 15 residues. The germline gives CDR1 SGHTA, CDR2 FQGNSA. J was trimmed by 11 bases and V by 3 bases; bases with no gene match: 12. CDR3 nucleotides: TGTGCCAGCAGCTTTACCTCTAGCGGGGGTTGGGAGCAGTACTTC. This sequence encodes CASSFTSSGGWEQYF.